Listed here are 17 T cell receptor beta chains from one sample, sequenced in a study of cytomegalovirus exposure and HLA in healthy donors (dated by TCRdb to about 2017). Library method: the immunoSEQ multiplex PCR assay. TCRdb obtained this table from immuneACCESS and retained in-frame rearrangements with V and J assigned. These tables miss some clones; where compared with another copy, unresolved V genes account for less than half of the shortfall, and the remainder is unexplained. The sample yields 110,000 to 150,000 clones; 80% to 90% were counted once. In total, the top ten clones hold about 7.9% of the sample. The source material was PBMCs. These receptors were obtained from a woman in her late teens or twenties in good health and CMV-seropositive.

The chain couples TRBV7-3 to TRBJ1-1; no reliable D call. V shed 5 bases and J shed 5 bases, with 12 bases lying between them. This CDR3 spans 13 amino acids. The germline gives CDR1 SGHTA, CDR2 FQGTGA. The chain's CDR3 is CASSRSGLTEAFF. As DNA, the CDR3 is TGTGCCAGCAGCAGGTCGGGTTTAACTGAAGCTTTCTTT.

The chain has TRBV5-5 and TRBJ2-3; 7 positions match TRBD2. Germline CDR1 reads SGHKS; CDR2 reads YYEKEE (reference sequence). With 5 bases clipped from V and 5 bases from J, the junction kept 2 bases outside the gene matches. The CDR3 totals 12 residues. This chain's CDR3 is CASSPSGDTQYF. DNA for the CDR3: TGTGCCAGCAGTCCTAGCGGAGATACGCAGTATTTT.

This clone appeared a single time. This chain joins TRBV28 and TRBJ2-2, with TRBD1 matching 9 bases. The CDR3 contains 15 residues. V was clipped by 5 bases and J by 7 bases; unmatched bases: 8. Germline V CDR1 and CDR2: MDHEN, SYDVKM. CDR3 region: CASSRPGTGLGELFF. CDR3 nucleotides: TGTGCCAGCAGTCGTCCCGGGACAGGGCTCGGGGAGCTGTTTTTT. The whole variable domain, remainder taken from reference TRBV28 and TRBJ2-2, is DVKVTQSSRYLVKRTGEKVFLECVQDMDHENMFWYRQDPGLGLRLIYFSYDVKMKEKGDIPEGYSVSREKKERFSLILESASTNQTSMYLCASSRPGTGLGELFFGEGSRLTVL.

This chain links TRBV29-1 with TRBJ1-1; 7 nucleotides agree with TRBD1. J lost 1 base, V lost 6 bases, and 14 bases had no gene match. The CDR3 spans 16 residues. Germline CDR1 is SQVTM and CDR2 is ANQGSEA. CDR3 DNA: TGCAGCGTCCAAGGGACAGCTTATTCTTGGAACACTGAAGCTTTCTTT. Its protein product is CSVQGTAYSWNTEAFF.

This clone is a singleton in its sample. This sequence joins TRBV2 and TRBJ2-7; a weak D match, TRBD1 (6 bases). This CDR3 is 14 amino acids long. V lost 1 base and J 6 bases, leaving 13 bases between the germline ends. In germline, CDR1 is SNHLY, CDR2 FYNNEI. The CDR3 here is CASSEDAGALEQYF. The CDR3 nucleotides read TGTGCCAGCAGTGAAGATGCAGGGGCACTCGAGCAGTACTTC.

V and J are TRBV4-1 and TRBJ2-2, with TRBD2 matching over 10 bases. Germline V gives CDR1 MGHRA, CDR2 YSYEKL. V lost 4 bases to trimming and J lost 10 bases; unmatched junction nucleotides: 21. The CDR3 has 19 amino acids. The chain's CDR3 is CASSLAGSGRAPGPSELFF. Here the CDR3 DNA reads TGCGCCAGCAGCCTCGCCGGGAGCGGGAGGGCCCCCGGTCCTTCGGAGCTGTTTTTT.

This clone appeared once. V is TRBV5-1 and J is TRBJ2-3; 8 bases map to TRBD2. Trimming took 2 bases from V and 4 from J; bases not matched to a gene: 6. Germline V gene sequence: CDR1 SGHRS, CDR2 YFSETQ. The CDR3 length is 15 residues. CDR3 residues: CASSFGRGRADTQYF. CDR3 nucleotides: TGCGCCAGCAGCTTCGGGAGGGGGAGGGCAGATACGCAGTATTTT.

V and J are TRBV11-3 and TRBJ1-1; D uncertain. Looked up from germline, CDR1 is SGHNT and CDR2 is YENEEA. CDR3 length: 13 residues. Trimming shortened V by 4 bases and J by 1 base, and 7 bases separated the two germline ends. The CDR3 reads CASSSSRNTEAFF. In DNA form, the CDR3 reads TGTGCCAGCAGCTCTAGTAGGAACACTGAAGCTTTCTTT.

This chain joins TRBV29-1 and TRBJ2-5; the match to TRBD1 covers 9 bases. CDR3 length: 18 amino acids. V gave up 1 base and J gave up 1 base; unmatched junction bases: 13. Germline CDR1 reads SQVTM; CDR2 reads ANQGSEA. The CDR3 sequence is CSVEVGTGGPKFQETQYF. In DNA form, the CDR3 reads TGCAGCGTTGAAGTGGGCACAGGGGGCCCTAAATTCCAAGAGACCCAGTACTTC.

Here the CDR3 reads CASSFDRGEAFF. The CDR3 DNA reads as TGCGCCAGCAGCTTTGACAGAGGTGAAGCTTTCTTT. The rearrangement joins TRBV5-1 to TRBJ1-1, with D possibly matching TRBD1 (5 bases). The CDR3 covers 12 residues. V lost 2 bases to trimming and J lost 7 bases, with 9 bases between them. CDR1 is SGHRS and CDR2 is YFSETQ in the germline V gene.

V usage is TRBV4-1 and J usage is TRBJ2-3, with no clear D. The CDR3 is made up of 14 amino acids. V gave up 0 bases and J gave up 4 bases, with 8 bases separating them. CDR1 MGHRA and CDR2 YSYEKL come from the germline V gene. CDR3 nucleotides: TGCGCCAGCAGCCAAGAATGGCCCTCAGATACGCAGTATTTT. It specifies CASSQEWPSDTQYF.

CDR3 nucleotide sequence: TGTGCCAGCAGCGGAGGCCTGGCCGCCCTCCGCACAGATACGCAGTATTTT. Protein sequence: CASSGGLAALRTDTQYF. This chain links TRBV9 with TRBJ2-3, with D unclear. Germline values: CDR1 SGDLS, CDR2 YYNGEE. V lost 3 bases and J lost 1, with 18 bases in between. The CDR3 runs to 17 residues.

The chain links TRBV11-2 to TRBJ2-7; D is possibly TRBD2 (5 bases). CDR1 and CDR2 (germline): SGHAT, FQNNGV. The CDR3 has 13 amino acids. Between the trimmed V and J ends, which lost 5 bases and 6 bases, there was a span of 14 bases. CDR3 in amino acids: CASSAGIFSEQYF. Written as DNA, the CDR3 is TGTGCCAGCAGCGCCGGGATTTTTAGCGAGCAGTACTTC.

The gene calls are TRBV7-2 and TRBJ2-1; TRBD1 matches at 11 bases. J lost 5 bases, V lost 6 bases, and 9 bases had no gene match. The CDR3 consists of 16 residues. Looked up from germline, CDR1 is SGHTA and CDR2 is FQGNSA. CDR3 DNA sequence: TGTGCCAGCAGAGTTAGCCGGGACAGGGGGGACAATGAGCAGTTCTTC. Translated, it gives CASRVSRDRGDNEQFF.

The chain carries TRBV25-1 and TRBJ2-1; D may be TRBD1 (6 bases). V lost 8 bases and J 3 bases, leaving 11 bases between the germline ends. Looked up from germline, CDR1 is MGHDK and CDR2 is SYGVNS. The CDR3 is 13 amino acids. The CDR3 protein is CASVGQIYNEQFF. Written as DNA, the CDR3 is TGTGCCAGCGTCGGACAGATCTACAATGAGCAGTTCTTC.

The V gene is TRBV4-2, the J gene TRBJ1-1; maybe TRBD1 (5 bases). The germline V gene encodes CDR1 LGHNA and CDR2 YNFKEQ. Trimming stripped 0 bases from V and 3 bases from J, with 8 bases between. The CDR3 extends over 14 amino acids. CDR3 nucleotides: TGTGCCAGCAGCCAAGAGGAGGGACACACTGAAGCTTTCTTT. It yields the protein CASSQEEGHTEAFF.

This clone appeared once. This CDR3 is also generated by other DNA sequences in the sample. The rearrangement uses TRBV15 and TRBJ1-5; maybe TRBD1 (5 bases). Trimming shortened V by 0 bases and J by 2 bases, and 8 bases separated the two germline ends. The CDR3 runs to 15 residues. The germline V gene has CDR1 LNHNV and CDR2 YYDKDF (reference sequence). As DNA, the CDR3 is TGTGCCACCAGCAGAGATCCGGGGGGCAATCAGCCCCAGCATTTT. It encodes CATSRDPGGNQPQHF.